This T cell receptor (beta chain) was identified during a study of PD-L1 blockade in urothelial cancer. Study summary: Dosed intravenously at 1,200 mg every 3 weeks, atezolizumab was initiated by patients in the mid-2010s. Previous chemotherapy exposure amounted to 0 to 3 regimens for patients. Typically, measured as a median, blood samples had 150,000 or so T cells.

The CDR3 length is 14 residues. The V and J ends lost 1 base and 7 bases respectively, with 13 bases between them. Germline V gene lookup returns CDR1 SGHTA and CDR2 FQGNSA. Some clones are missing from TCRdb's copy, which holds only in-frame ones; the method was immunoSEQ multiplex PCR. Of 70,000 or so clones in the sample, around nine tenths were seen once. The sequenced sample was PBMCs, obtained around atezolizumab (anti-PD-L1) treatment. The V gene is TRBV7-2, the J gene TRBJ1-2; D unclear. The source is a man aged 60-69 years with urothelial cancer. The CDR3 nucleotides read TGTGCCAGCAGCTTAGGTCAGGCGGGAGGTGGCTACACCTTC. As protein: CASSLGQAGGGYTF.